This TCR beta chain was sequenced for a study of radiotherapy plus CTLA-4 blockade in lung cancer. Study information: In about 20% of patients, objective responses were seen; approximately 34% had disease control.

Ipilimumab-mediated CTLA-4 blockade plus focal radiation was given to patients having chemo-refractory metastatic non-small-cell lung cancer. Points from the study as a whole: An expansion of tumor-derived TCR clones occurred in blood after radiotherapy plus ipilimumab.

Assay: immunoSEQ multiplex PCR; the TCRdb copy retains only in-frame clones and omits some. Here the sample spans 60,000 or so clones, around 80% being singletons. About this clone: The antigen remains unidentified.

The germline V and J ends were trimmed by 5 bases and 3 bases, with 8 bases remaining between them. CDR3 length: 12 residues. The germline gives CDR1 SGHAT, CDR2 FQNNGV. The receptor's source is a human donor with non-small cell lung cancer who had a partial response to radiotherapy plus ipilimumab. Sequenced material: peripheral blood, taken from a patient treated with radiotherapy plus ipilimumab. The chain joins TRBV11-2 to TRBJ2-7; D perhaps matches TRBD2 (5 bases). CDR3 DNA sequence: TGTGCCAGCAGCGGGGAGATCTACGAGCAGTACTTC. Its protein product is CASSGEIYEQYF.